The 10 T cell receptor beta chains below all came from one sample that was sequenced in a study of OX40 agonist ivuxolimab in advanced cancers. Measured with immunoSEQ multiplex PCR; TCRdb has only the in-frame clones, and not every one. The sample lists some 40,000 clones; roughly nine tenths were seen once. The material sequenced was CD4+ or CD8+ T cells sorted from blood, taken in a trial of the OX40 agonist ivuxolimab. The receptors originated from an adult with an advanced solid tumor such as melanoma, head and neck, liver or kidney cancer.

This chain links TRBV5-1 with TRBJ2-1, with D unclear. Trimming pared 2 bases from V and 0 bases from J, leaving 6 bases between. Germline CDR1 SGHRS, CDR2 YFSETQ. The CDR3 extends over 14 amino acids. This CDR3 is CASSLAYSYNEQFF. The CDR3 DNA follows: TGCGCCAGCAGCTTAGCCTACTCCTACAATGAGCAGTTCTTC.

The chain recombines TRBV6-5 with TRBJ2-2; no reliable D call. CDR1 is MNHEY and CDR2 is SVGAGI in the germline V gene. CDR3 length equals 13 residues. Trimming cost V 5 bases and J 1 base, with 5 bases left between them. CDR3 residues: CASSNQNTGELFF. CDR3 sequence (DNA): TGTGCCAGCAGTAATCAGAACACCGGGGAGCTGTTTTTT.

The J gene is TRBJ2-2, the V gene TRBV5-4; D is unclear. There are 12 residues in the CDR3. V was trimmed by 3 bases and J by 4 bases, leaving 4 bases between them. Per the germline V gene, CDR1 is SGHNT and CDR2 is YYREEE (reference sequence). The CDR3 here is CASSSSTGELFF. CDR3 in DNA: TGTGCCAGCAGCTCCTCCACCGGGGAGCTGTTTTTT.

V usage is TRBV11-2 and J usage is TRBJ1-2; D remains unclear. The V gene's germline CDR1 is SGHAT and CDR2 FQNNGV. The CDR3 is made up of 12 amino acids. V lost 2 bases and J lost 4, with 5 bases in between. The CDR3 coding sequence is TGTGCCAGCAGCTTATCCTTCTATGGCTACACCTTC. It codes for CASSLSFYGYTF.

The J gene is TRBJ1-6, the V gene TRBV27, with 7 bases identical to TRBD1. Trimming removed 8 bases from V and 7 bases from J; junction bases left unmatched: 14. The germline V gene encodes CDR1 MNHEY and CDR2 SMNVEV (reference sequence). This CDR3 region has 16 residues. The CDR3 sequence is CASCDLGQVGNSPLHF. The CDR3 bases are TGTGCCAGCTGCGATTTAGGACAGGTGGGCAATTCACCCCTCCACTTT.

The V call is TRBV28, the J call TRBJ2-7; 8 bases agree with TRBD2. The V and J ends lost 4 bases and 3 bases, in that order; junction bases with no gene match: 5. The CDR3 is 14 amino acids. CDR1 and CDR2 from the germline V gene are MDHEN and SYDVKM. The CDR3: CASSSLAGHYEQYF. The DNA for the CDR3 is TGTGCCAGCAGTTCATTAGCGGGGCACTACGAGCAGTACTTC.

This clone was recorded a few times. The chain joins TRBV6-1 to TRBJ2-2; D uncertain. The germline V gene has CDR1 MNHNS and CDR2 SASEGT. V lost 3 bases, J lost 3 bases, and 5 bases lay in between. The CDR3 runs 13 residues. The CDR3 coding sequence is TGTGCCAGCAGTGACGGAGACACCGGGGAGCTGTTTTTT. Its translation: CASSDGDTGELFF.

This chain joins TRBV4-3 and TRBJ2-2, with 9 bases aligning to TRBD2. There are 17 residues in the CDR3. Germline lookup yields CDR1 LGHNA and CDR2 YSLEER. Trimming at V came to 3 bases and at J to 5 bases, leaving 10 bases not matched to a gene. CDR3 nucleotides: TGCGCCAGCAGCCAGGGCGGGGGGGTACTTCCAACCGGGGAGCTGTTTTTT. Translation gives CASSQGGGVLPTGELFF.

The CDR3 reads CASRIREGLAAFGETQYF. In nucleotides, the CDR3 is TGTGCCAGCAGGATAAGAGAAGGACTAGCGGCCTTCGGGGAGACCCAGTACTTC. The rearrangement links TRBV2 to TRBJ2-5; TRBD2 matches 10 bases. CDR3 size: 18 residues. The trim removed 6 bases at V and 5 bases at J, leaving 18 bases unmatched. Germline V gene lookup returns CDR1 SNHLY and CDR2 FYNNEI.

The CDR3 DNA is TGCGCCAGCAGCTTGAGAGAGGGGACTAGCGAGCAGTACTTC. It codes for CASSLREGTSEQYF. The V and J genes are TRBV5-1 and TRBJ2-7; the match to TRBD2 covers 8 bases. From germline, CDR1 is SGHRS and CDR2 YFSETQ. The J segment lost 6 bases and the V segment lost 1 base, leaving 6 bases of the junction unmatched. This CDR3 comprises 14 residues.